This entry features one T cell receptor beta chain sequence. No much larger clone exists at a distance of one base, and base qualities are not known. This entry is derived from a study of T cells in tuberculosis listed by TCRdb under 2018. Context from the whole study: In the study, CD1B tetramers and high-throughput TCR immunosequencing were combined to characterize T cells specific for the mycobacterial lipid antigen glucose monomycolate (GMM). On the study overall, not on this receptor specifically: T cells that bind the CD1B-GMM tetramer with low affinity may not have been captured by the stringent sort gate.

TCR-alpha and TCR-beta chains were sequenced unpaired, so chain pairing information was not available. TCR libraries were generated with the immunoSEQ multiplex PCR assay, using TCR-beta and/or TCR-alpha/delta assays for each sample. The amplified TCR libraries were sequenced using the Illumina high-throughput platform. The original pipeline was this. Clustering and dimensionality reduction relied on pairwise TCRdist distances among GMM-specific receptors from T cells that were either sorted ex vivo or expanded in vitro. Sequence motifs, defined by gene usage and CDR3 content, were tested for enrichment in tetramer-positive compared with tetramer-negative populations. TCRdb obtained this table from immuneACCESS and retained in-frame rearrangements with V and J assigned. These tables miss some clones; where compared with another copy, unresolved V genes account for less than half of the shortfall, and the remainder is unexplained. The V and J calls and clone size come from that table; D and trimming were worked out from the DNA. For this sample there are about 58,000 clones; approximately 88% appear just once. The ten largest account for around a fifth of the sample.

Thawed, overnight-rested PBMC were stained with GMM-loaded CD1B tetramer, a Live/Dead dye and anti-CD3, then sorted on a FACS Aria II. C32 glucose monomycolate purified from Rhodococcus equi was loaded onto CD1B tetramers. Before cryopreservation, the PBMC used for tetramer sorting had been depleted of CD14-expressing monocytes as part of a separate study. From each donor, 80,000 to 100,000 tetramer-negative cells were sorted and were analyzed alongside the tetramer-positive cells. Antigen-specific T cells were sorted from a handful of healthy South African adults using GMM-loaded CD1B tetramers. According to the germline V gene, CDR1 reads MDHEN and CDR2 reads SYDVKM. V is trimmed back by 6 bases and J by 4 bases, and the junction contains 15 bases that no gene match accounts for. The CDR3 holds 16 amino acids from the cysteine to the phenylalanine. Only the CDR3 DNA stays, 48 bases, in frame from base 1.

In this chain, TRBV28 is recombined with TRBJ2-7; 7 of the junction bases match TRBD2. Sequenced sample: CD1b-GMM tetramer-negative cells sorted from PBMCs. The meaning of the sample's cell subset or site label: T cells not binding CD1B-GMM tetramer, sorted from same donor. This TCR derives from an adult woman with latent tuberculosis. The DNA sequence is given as TGTGCCAGCAGCCTCCTAGGGAGGCGGGGGTTATACGAGCAGTACTTC. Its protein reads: CASSLLGRRGLYEQYF.